The present entry profiles one T cell receptor beta chain with its context. Germline CDR1 is SGHNT and CDR2 is YYREEE (reference sequence). CDR3 length equals 13 residues. Trimming shortened V by 0 bases and J by 7 bases, and 10 bases separated the two germline ends. In the authors' workflow: Estimates of nucleated cell counts were drawn from the amplification of reference gene primers. Using immunoSEQ multiplex PCR, the repertoire was profiled, and TCRdb retains in-frame clones only, with some absent. V, J and clone size derive from that table, while D and trimming were established from the DNA sequence. This table holds 400,000 to 450,000 clones, more than 80% found once. These data belong to a study of blood T cell repertoires in COVID-19. Study-level information: From T cells, B-cell-depleted T cells, or PBMCs came the material, which was cDNA or gDNA.

Sample: peripheral blood. The V call is TRBV5-4, the J call TRBJ1-2; D possibly corresponds to TRBD1 (5 bases). This TCR derives from a woman aged 25 to 39 with active or convalescent COVID-19. The CDR3 loop is CASSLAREAGYTF. CDR3 DNA sequence: TGTGCCAGCAGCTTGGCCAGGGAGGCTGGCTACACCTTC.